Described below is a single T cell receptor (beta chain) sequence and its context. Its target is unknown. The data are from a study of blood T cells in healthy people across ages. CDR3 length: 13 amino acids. V lost 5 bases and J 9 bases, leaving 14 bases between the germline ends. The germline CDR1 and CDR2 sequences are SGHTA and FQGNSA. PCR was performed a second time for roughly 7 to 11 cycles using a sample-barcoded 5' primer and a J-beta primer mix. Each CDR3 protein gets one entry after TCRdb re-called the 5' RACE reads with MiXCR. The sample lists over 1,300,000 distinct CDR3 sequences, approximately 59% occurring once. At least 5 micrograms of total RNA were extracted per sample. The study's findings and limits: CMV status of donors was unknown, possibly confounding expanded clonotype changes.

The genes are TRBV7-2 and TRBJ2-1; D unclear. The sequenced material came from blood. This TCR derives from a young man in good health. The CDR3 region is CASSPVRMSEQFF. The CDR3 DNA is TGTGCCAGCAGCCCCGTGAGAATGAGTGAGCAGTTCTTC.